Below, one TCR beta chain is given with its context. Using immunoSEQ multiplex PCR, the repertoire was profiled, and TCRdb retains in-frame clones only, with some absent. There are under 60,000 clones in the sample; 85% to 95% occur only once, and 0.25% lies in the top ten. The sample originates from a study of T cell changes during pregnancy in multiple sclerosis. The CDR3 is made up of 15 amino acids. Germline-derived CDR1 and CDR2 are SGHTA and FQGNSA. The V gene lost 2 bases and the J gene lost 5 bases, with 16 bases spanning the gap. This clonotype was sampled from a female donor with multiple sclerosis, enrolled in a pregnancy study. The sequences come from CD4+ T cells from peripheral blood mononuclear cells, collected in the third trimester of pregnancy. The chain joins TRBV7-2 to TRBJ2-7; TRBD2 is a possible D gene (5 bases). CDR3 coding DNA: TGTGCCAGCAGCTTAAGCGGTTCTCCTTCGAACGAGCAGTACTTC. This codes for CASSLSGSPSNEQYF.